The source of this T cell receptor (beta chain) is a study of cytomegalovirus exposure and HLA in healthy donors. The CDR3 is 11 residues long. Trimming at V came to 9 bases and at J to 8 bases, leaving 6 bases not matched to a gene. The germline V gene encodes CDR1 LNHDA and CDR2 SQIVND (reference sequence). Comments on this clone: Its antigen is not known.

PCR used 60 Vbeta primers and 13 Jbeta primers. Libraries were prepared by immunoSEQ multiplex PCR; TCRdb keeps only in-frame clonotypes and omits some of them. The sample includes under 130,000 clones, more than 75% of them seen just once. Notes on the study in general: Rates of TCR association differed by HLA locus in a later analysis, with DRB1 highest and HLA-C lowest.

This receptor was identified in a woman between 18 and 29 years old in good health and CMV-seropositive. Sequencing used PBMCs. The chain links TRBV19 to TRBJ1-2, with TRBD1 matching over 7 bases. Written as DNA, the CDR3 is TGTGCCAGGGAGGGGGCGTGCGGCTACACCTTC. This codes for CAREGACGYTF.